This T cell receptor beta chain was captured in a study of T cell responses to AZD1222 COVID-19 vaccine. Study summary: Some second doses came at about 4 weeks and others at about 12 weeks; these were pooled.

V lost 6 bases, J lost 10 bases, and 16 bases lay in between. The CDR3 is made up of 13 amino acids. Germline CDR1 is LNHDA and CDR2 is SQIVND (reference sequence). TCRdb's table, derived via immunoSEQ multiplex PCR, lists solely in-frame clones and lacks some. The sample has some 150,000 clones, around 91% seen once. The sample was peripheral blood, taken on day 0 of AZD1222 vaccination. This clonotype originated in an adult in good health. The chain uses TRBV19 and TRBJ2-4; D ambiguous. The CDR3 DNA follows: TGTGCCAGTAGGCCAACGCTACGAAAAATTCAGTACTTC. Translation gives CASRPTLRKIQYF.